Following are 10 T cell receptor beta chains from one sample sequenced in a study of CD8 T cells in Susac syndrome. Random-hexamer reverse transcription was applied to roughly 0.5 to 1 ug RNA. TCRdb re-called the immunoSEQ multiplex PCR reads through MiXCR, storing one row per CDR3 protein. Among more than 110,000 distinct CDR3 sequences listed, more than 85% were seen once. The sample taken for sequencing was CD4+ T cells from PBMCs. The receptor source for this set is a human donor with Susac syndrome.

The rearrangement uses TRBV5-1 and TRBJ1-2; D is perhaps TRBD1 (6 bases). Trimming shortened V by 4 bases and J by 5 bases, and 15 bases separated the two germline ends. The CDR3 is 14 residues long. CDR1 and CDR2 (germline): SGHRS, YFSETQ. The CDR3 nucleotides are TGCGCCAGCAGCGTTGGGGGCAGCTTTTATGGCTACACCTTC. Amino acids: CASSVGGSFYGYTF.

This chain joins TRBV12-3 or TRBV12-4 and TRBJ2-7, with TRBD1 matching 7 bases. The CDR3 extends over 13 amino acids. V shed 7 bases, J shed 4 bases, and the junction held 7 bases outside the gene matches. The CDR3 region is CASTRTGSYEQYF. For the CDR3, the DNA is TGTGCCAGCACCCGGACAGGATCTTACGAGCAGTACTTC.

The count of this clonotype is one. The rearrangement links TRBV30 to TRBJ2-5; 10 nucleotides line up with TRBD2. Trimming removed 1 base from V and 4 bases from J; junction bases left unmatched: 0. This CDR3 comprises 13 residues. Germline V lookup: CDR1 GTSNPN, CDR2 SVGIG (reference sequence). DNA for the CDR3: TGTGCCTGGAGTGGACTAGCGGGAGAGACCCAGTACTTC. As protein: CAWSGLAGETQYF.

The CDR3 reads CSAPPGQATNYGYTF. In nucleotides, the CDR3 is TGCAGTGCCCCGCCGGGGCAGGCGACTAACTATGGCTACACCTTC. The chain recombines TRBV20-1 with TRBJ1-2; maybe TRBD1 (5 bases). This CDR3 region has 15 residues. Germline assignment: CDR1 DFQATT and CDR2 SNEGSKA (reference sequence). V lost 6 bases and J 0 bases, leaving 17 bases between the germline ends.

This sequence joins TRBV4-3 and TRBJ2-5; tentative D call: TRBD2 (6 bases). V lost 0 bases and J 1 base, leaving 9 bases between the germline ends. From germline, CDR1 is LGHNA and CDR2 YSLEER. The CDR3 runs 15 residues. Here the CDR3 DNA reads TGCGCCAGCAGCCAAGATTTTAGCGGCCAAGAGACCCAGTACTTC. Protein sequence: CASSQDFSGQETQYF.

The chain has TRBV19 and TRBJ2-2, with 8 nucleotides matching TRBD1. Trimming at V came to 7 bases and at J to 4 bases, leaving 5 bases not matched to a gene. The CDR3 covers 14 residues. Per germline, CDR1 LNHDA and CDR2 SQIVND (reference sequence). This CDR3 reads CASTDRAGTGELFF. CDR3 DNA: TGTGCCAGTACGGACAGGGCGGGCACCGGGGAGCTGTTTTTT.

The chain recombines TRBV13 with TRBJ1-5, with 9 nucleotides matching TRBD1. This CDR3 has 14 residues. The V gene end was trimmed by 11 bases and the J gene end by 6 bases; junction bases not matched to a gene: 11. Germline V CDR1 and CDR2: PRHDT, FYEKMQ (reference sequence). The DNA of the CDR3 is TGTGCCGTTGGGGGGACAGGGATGCGTCAGCCCCAGCATTTT. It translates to CAVGGTGMRQPQHF. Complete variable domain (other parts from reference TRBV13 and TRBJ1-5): AAGVIQSPRHLIKEKRETATLKCYPIPRHDTVYWYQQGPGQDPQFLISFYEKMQSDKGSIPDRFSAQQFSDYHSELNMSSLELGDSALYFCAVGGTGMRQPQHFGDGTRLSIL.

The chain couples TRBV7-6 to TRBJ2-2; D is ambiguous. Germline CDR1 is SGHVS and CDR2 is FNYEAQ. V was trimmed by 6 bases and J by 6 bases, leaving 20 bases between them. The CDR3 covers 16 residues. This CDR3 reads CASRLIGPPHAGELFF. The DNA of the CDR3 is TGTGCCAGCAGGTTAATAGGCCCCCCACACGCCGGGGAGCTGTTTTTT.

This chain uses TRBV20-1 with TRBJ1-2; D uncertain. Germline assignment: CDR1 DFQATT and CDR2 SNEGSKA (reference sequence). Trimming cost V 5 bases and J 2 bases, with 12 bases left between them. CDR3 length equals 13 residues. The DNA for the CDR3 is TGCAGTGCTTCACTGACACTAAACTATGGCTACACCTTC. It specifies CSASLTLNYGYTF.

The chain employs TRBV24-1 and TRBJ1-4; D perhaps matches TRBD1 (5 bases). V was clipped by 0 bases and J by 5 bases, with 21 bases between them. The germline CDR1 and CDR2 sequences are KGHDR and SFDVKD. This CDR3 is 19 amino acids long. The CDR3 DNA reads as TGTGCCACCAGTGATTTGCGCCGACAGCCCCTTCTACCCAATGAAAAACTGTTTTTT. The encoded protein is CATSDLRRQPLLPNEKLFF.